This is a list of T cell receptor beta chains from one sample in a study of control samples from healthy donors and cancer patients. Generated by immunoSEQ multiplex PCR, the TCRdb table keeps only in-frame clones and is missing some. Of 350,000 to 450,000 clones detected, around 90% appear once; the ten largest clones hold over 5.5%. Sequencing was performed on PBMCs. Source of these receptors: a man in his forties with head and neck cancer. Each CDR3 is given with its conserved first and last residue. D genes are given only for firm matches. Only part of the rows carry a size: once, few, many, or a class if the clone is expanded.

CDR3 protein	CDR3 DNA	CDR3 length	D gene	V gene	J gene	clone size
CASTLSLSFSKSQHF	TGTGCCAGCACTCTCTCCTTGTCATTCTCAAAGTCCCAGCATTTT	15	-	TRBV28	TRBJ1-5	-
CASSGDRAEQETQYF	TGTGCCAGCAGCGGGGACAGGGCCGAACAAGAGACCCAGTACTTC	15	TRBD1	TRBV11-1	TRBJ2-5	-
CRVGGDTEAFF	TGCAGAGTAGGGGGCGACACTGAAGCTTTCTTT	11	TRBD1	TRBV20-1	TRBJ1-1	once
CASGSGSGKDEQFF	TGTGCCAGCGGTAGCGGCAGTGGAAAAGATGAGCAGTTCTTC	14	-	TRBV28	TRBJ2-1	-
CASSLFTQADYGYTF	TGTGCCAGCAGCTTATTCACCCAGGCCGACTATGGCTACACCTTC	15	-	TRBV7-2	TRBJ1-2	-
CATSRGLAGQPQHF	TGTGCCACCAGCAGAGGCTTGGCAGGTCAGCCCCAGCATTTT	14	-	TRBV15	TRBJ1-5	-
CASSPGQGWYEQYF	TGTGCCAGCAGCCCTGGACAGGGGTGGTACGAGCAGTACTTC	14	TRBD1	TRBV11-2	TRBJ2-7	few
CASSQAGGNSPLHF	TGTGCCAGCAGCCAAGCCGGGGGGAATTCACCCCTCCACTTT	14	-	TRBV3-1/TRBV3-2	TRBJ1-6	-
CASTPGGVQPQHF	TGTGCCAGCACTCCGGGCGGGGTTCAGCCCCAGCATTTT	13	-	TRBV2	TRBJ1-5	-
CASRGQGSTEAFF	TGTGCCAGCCGGGGACAGGGCAGCACTGAAGCTTTCTTT	13	TRBD1	TRBV2	TRBJ1-1	-
CATQGNTIYF	TGTGCCACCCAAGGAAACACCATATATTTT	10	-	TRBV15	TRBJ1-3	-
CASSRRDIFTDTQYF	TGTGCCAGCAGCCGCCGGGACATCTTCACAGATACGCAGTATTTT	15	-	TRBV9	TRBJ2-3	-
CASSVDTGTGSSGNTIYF	TGTGCCAGCAGCGTCGACACCGGGACAGGGTCTTCTGGAAACACCATATATTTT	18	TRBD1	TRBV7-2	TRBJ1-3	-
CASSLVSGGDQPQHF	TGTGCCAGCAGCTTAGTGTCAGGGGGCGATCAGCCCCAGCATTTT	15	TRBD1	TRBV7-6	TRBJ1-5	-
CASSLPGQGREQFF	TGTGCCAGCAGCCTACCGGGACAGGGGCGTGAGCAGTTCTTC	14	TRBD1	TRBV28	TRBJ2-1	-